Below, 14 T cell receptor beta chains from the same sample are listed, as sequenced in a study of blood T cells in healthy people across ages. The authors ran a second PCR of roughly 6 to 12 cycles using a sample-barcoded 5' primer and a J-beta primer mix. TCRdb independently ran MiXCR on the 5' RACE reads; one entry per CDR3 protein. Of over 600,000 distinct CDR3 sequences listed, around 20% are singletons. Sequencing used blood. Every receptor here comes from a man aged 70 or older in good health.

This clonotype was recorded a few times. The chain joins TRBV14 to TRBJ2-5, with D unresolved. Germline values: CDR1 SGHDN, CDR2 FVKESK. The CDR3 extends over 15 amino acids. V lost 0 bases and J 7 bases, leaving 15 bases between the germline ends. The CDR3: CASSQEARRPGTQYF. In nucleotides, the CDR3 is TGTGCCAGCAGCCAAGAGGCCAGGCGACCCGGGACCCAGTACTTC.

The chain has TRBV7-2 and TRBJ2-7; D unresolved. The CDR3 runs to 11 residues. Trimming shortened V by 3 bases and J by 2 bases, and 2 bases separated the two germline ends. The V gene's germline CDR1 is SGHTA and CDR2 FQGNSA. The CDR3 DNA reads TGTGCCAGCAGCTTTCCCTACGAGCAGTACTTC. Its translation: CASSFPYEQYF.

The genes are TRBV2 and TRBJ1-4; 10 bases match TRBD1. Germline V gene sequence: CDR1 SNHLY, CDR2 FYNNEI. The CDR3 loop spans 15 amino acids. Unmatched junction bases numbered 5, after V lost 5 bases and J lost 5 bases. CDR3 residues: CASSKTGGENEKLFF. The CDR3 DNA reads TGTGCCAGCAGTAAGACAGGGGGCGAAAATGAAAAACTGTTTTTT.

This clonotype was counted at least ten times. The chain carries TRBV6-2 or TRBV6-3 and TRBJ2-5; 7 positions match TRBD2. The CDR3 consists of 13 residues. With 6 bases clipped from V and 3 bases from J, the junction kept 4 bases outside the gene matches. Per germline, CDR1 MNHEY and CDR2 SVGEGT. CDR3 sequence (DNA): TGTGCCAGCAGATACGGACTAGAAGAGACCCAGTACTTC. It encodes CASRYGLEETQYF.

The chain has TRBV29-1 and TRBJ2-7, with TRBD1 identical over 9 bases. J lost 3 bases, V lost 7 bases, and 4 bases had no gene match. This CDR3 is built from 12 residues. Germline CDR1 reads SQVTM; CDR2 reads ANQGSEA. The CDR3 sequence is CSAVTGGYEQYF. The CDR3 DNA is TGCAGCGCCGTGACAGGGGGCTACGAGCAGTACTTC.

CDR3 sequence reads: CASSIDYTGELFF. CDR3 bases: TGTGCCAGTAGTATAGACTACACCGGGGAGCTGTTTTTT. V gene TRBV28 combines with J gene TRBJ2-2; D uncertain. The V end lost 9 bases, the J end lost 3 bases, and 11 bases lay between the germline ends. Germline lookup yields CDR1 MDHEN and CDR2 SYDVKM. This CDR3 has 13 residues. Based on the CDR3 plus reference TRBV28 and TRBJ2-2, the full variable domain is DVKVTQSSRYLVKRTGEKVFLECVQDMDHENMFWYRQDPGLGLRLIYFSYDVKMKEKGDIPEGYSVSREKKERFSLILESASTNQTSMYLCASSIDYTGELFFGEGSRLTVL.

The chain recombines TRBV6-2 or TRBV6-3 with TRBJ1-4; D uncertain. The germline V gene has CDR1 MNHEY and CDR2 SVGEGT. CDR3 length: 14 residues. V lost 5 bases and J lost 8, with 15 bases in between. Written as DNA, the CDR3 is TGTGCCAGCAGTCCTGCACAAGGCTGGGAAAAACTGTTTTTT. Translation gives CASSPAQGWEKLFF.

This clonotype appeared a few times. The genes are TRBV7-6 and TRBJ2-1, with TRBD2 matching 7 bases. This CDR3 comprises 13 residues. Germline V gene lookup returns CDR1 SGHVS and CDR2 FNYEAQ. Germline trimming cut 6 bases from V and 5 bases from J; bases unmatched to any gene: 4. The CDR3 is CASRTTSDNEQFF. The DNA of the CDR3 is TGTGCCAGCAGAACCACTAGCGACAATGAGCAGTTCTTC.

This clonotype was detected ten times or more. The V gene is TRBV10-3, the J gene TRBJ1-5; D is unresolved. V was clipped by 2 bases and J by 5 bases, with 13 bases between them. The germline V gene encodes CDR1 ENHRY and CDR2 SYGVKD. This CDR3 is 15 amino acids long. CDR3 in amino acids: CAISEDFRKDQPQHF. The CDR3 nucleotides read TGTGCCATCAGTGAGGACTTCAGGAAAGATCAGCCCCAGCATTTT.

This clonotype was counted only a few times. J is TRBJ2-3 and V is TRBV10-3; TRBD2 matches at 10 bases. CDR1 and CDR2 from the germline V gene are ENHRY and SYGVKD. The V gene end was trimmed by 6 bases and the J gene end by 6 bases; junction bases not matched to a gene: 6. This CDR3 region has 14 residues. CDR3 sequence (DNA): TGTGCCATCAGCAAGCGGGAGGGATGGGATACGCAGTATTTT. It specifies CAISKREGWDTQYF.

This clonotype came up a few times. The chain has TRBV20-1 and TRBJ2-4; 8 positions agree with TRBD1. V dropped 3 bases and J dropped 8; count of bases not matched to a gene: 15. CDR3 length: 16 amino acids. Germline V gives CDR1 DFQATT, CDR2 SNEGSKA (reference sequence). In DNA form, the CDR3 reads TGCAGTGCTAGCCTTACAGGGGGAGCTCGAGGTGACATTCAGTACTTC. Translating gives CSASLTGGARGDIQYF.

The chain joins TRBV10-3 to TRBJ1-1; D not resolved. CDR1 ENHRY and CDR2 SYGVKD come from the germline V gene. Trimming took 3 bases from V and 1 from J, leaving 6 bases between them. CDR3 size: 13 residues. The CDR3 region has the DNA TGTGCCATCAGTGATTCCGCGAACACTGAAGCTTTCTTT. Amino acids: CAISDSANTEAFF.

This clonotype turned up a few times. A junction end diverges from the germline sequence, so it may reflect a read error. The rearrangement uses TRBV7-9 and TRBJ2-1; possible D gene TRBD2, 7 bases. The CDR3 loop spans 15 amino acids. The V gene's germline CDR1 is SEHNR and CDR2 FQNEAQ (reference sequence). The DNA for the CDR3 is TGTGCCAGCCTGAAGGGGGGGGGGTACGACAATGAGCAGCTCTTC. Translation: CASLKGGGYDNEQLF.

V and J are TRBV5-1 and TRBJ1-2, with D possibly TRBD1 on 5 matching bases. Trimming shortened V by 3 bases and J by 1 base, and 16 bases separated the two germline ends. Germline loops: CDR1 SGHRS, CDR2 YFSETQ. This CDR3 is built from 16 residues. The CDR3 DNA follows: TGCGCCAGCAGCTCTGAAGCACGACAGAATAACTATGGCTACACCTTC. Its translation: CASSSEARQNNYGYTF. The variable domain in full, completed from reference TRBV5-1 and TRBJ1-2, reads KAGVTQTPRYLIKTRGQQVTLSCSPISGHRSVSWYQQTPGQGLQFLFEYFSETQRNKGNFPGRFSGRQFSNSRSEMNVSTLELGDSALYLCASSSEARQNNYGYTFGSGTRLTVV.